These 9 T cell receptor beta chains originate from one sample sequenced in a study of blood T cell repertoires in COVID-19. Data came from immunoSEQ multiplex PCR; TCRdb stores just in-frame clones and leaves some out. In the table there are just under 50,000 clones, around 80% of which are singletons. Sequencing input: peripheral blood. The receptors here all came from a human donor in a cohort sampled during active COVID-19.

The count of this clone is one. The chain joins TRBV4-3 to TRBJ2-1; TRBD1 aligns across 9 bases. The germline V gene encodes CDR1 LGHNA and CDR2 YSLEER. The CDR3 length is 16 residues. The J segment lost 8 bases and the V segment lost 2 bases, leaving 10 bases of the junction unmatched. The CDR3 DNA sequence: TGCGCCAGCAGCCAATACCCGGGACAGGGTTTCGATGAGCAGTTCTTC. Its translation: CASSQYPGQGFDEQFF.

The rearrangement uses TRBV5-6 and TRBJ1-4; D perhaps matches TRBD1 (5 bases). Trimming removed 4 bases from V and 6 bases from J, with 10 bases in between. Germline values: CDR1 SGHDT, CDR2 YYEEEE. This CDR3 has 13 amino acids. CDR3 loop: CASSLLQDEKLFF. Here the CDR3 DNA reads TGTGCCAGCAGCCTGTTACAGGATGAAAAACTGTTTTTT.

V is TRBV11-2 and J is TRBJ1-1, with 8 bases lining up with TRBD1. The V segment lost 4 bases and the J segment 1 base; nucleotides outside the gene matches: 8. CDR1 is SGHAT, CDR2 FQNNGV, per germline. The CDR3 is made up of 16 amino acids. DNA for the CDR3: TGTGCCAGCAGCTCCAAAACCGGGACAGGGAACACTGAAGCTTTCTTT. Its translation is CASSSKTGTGNTEAFF.

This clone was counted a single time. For the CDR3, the DNA is TGCAGCGTTGCCGGACTAGAGACCCAGTACTTC. Protein product: CSVAGLETQYF. The V gene is TRBV29-1, the J gene TRBJ2-5; a weak D match, TRBD2 (5 bases). Trimming stripped 4 bases from V and 4 bases from J, with 7 bases between. The length of the CDR3 is 11 residues. Germline CDR1 reads SQVTM; CDR2 reads ANQGSEA.

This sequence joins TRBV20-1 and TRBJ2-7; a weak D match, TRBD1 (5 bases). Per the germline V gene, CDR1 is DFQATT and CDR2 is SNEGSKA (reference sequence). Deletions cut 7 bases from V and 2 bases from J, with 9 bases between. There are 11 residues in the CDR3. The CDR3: CSVPGTYEQYF. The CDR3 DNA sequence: TGCAGTGTCCCAGGGACCTACGAGCAGTACTTC.

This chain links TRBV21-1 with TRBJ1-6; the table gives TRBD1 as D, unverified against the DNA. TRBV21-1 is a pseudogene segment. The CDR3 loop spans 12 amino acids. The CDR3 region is CASSDRNSPLHF. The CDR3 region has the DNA TGTGCCAGCAGCGACAGGAATTCACCCCTCCACTTT.

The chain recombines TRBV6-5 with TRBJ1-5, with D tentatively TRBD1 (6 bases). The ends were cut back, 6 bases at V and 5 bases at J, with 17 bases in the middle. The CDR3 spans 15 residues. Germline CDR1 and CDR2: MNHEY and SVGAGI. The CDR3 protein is CASRQYNRADQPQHF. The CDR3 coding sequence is TGTGCCAGCAGACAATACAACAGGGCGGATCAGCCCCAGCATTTT.

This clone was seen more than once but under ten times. DNA for the CDR3: TGTGCCAGCAGCTTCCTACAGGGGGCAGGCACAGATACGCAGTATTTT. Amino acid sequence: CASSFLQGAGTDTQYF. V and J are TRBV3-1 (or the pseudogene TRBV3-2) and TRBJ2-3, with 9 bases aligning to TRBD1. Germline V CDR1 and CDR2: LGHDT, YNNKEL (reference sequence). The CDR3 runs 16 residues. With V trimmed by 5 bases and J by 1 base, 7 bases remained unmatched.

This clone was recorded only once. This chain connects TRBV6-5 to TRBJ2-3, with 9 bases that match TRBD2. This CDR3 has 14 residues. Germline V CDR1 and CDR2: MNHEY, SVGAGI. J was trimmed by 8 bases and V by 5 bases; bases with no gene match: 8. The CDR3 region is CASSPAGGQVTQYF. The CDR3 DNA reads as TGTGCCAGCAGTCCAGCGGGAGGTCAGGTTACGCAGTATTTT.